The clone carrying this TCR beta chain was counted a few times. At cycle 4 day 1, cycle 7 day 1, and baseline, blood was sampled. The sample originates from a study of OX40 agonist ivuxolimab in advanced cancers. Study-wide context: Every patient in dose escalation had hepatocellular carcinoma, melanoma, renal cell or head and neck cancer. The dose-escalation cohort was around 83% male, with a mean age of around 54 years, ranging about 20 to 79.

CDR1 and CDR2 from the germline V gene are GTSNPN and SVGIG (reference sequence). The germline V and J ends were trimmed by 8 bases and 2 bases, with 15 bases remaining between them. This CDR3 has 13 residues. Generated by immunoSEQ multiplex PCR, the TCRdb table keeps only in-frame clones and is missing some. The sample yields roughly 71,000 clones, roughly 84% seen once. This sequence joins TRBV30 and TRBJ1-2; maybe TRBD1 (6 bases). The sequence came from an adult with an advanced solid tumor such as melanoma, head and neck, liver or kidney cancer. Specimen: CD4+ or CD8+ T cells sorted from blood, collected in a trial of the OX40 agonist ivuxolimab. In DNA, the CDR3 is TGTGCCCAAGTCCGACAGGACAACTATGGCTACACCTTC. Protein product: CAQVRQDNYGYTF.